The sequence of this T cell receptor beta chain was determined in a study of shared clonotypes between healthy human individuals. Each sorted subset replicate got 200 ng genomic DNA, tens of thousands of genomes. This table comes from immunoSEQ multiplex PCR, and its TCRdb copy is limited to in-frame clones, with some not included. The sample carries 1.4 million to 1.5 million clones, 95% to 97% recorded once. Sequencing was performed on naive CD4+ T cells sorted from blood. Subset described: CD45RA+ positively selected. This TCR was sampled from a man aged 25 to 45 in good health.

CDR3 amino acids: CASSYVTGNTEAFF. The CDR3 DNA is TGTGCCAGCAGTTACGTAACAGGGAACACTGAAGCTTTCTTT. The chain uses TRBV28 and TRBJ1-1; D possibly corresponds to TRBD1 (5 bases). This CDR3 contains 14 residues. In germline, CDR1 is MDHEN, CDR2 SYDVKM. The V end lost 4 bases, the J end lost 1 base, and 10 bases lay between the germline ends.